These 19 T cell receptor beta chains came from one sample sequenced in a study of regulatory dendritic cells for organ transplantation. Method: immunoSEQ multiplex PCR; TCRdb's copy keeps in-frame clones and lacks some. The sample contains fewer than 40,000 clones, about 90% of which appear only once. Sequencing was carried out using naive CD8+ T cells from blood. Subset specified: CD45RA+ naive T cells. These receptors were obtained from a human donor in good health.

The gene calls are TRBV28 and TRBJ2-7; D perhaps matches TRBD2 (5 bases). Trimming shortened V by 5 bases and J by 2 bases, and 13 bases separated the two germline ends. Germline CDR1 is MDHEN and CDR2 is SYDVKM. CDR3 length: 14 amino acids. For the CDR3, the DNA is TGTGCCAGCAGTAATCCTCCCGGGGCCTACGAGCAGTACTTC. Amino acid sequence: CASSNPPGAYEQYF.

The chain couples TRBV19 to TRBJ2-1; TRBD1 agrees at 8 bases. Per the germline V gene, CDR1 is LNHDA and CDR2 is SQIVND (reference sequence). This CDR3 spans 13 amino acids. The CDR3 reads CVKWTGSWNEQFF. The CDR3 DNA sequence: TGTGTCAAATGGACAGGGTCTTGGAATGAGCAGTTCTTC.

The CDR3 region is CASSESKTGRNTGELFF. Here the CDR3 DNA reads TGCGCCAGCAGTGAGTCGAAGACAGGGCGAAACACCGGGGAGCTGTTTTTT. The chain has TRBV10-1 and TRBJ2-2, with TRBD1 matching over 7 bases. V lost 0 bases and J lost 2; bases outside the gene matches: 6. In germline, CDR1 is WNHNN, CDR2 SYGVQD (reference sequence). The CDR3 length is 17 residues.

The chain combines TRBV28 with TRBJ1-1; D not resolved. Germline V lookup: CDR1 MDHEN, CDR2 SYDVKM. Trimming took 3 bases from V and 0 from J, leaving 11 bases between them. This CDR3 contains 15 residues. The DNA for the CDR3 is TGTGCCAGCAGTTTTTTCGCAGACATGAACACTGAAGCTTTCTTT. Translating gives CASSFFADMNTEAFF.

The rearrangement joins TRBV4-1 to TRBJ2-5; either TRBD1 or TRBD2 may supply D (5 bases each). Germline assignment: CDR1 MGHRA and CDR2 YSYEKL. The CDR3 has 14 amino acids. V lost 3 bases and J 5 bases, leaving 13 bases between the germline ends. The CDR3 region is CASSQRGPVETQYF. For the CDR3, the DNA is TGCGCCAGCAGCCAGAGGGGACCTGTGGAGACCCAGTACTTC.

In its sample, this clone was seen once. The V gene is TRBV4-2, the J gene TRBJ2-1; D is unclear. Trimming took off 3 bases at V and 8 bases at J, with 17 bases between the two ends. The CDR3 is 15 residues long. Per the germline V gene, CDR1 is LGHNA and CDR2 is YNFKEQ. This CDR3 is CASSHRTLGVDEQFF. In DNA, the CDR3 is TGTGCCAGCAGCCATCGTACTTTGGGTGTGGATGAGCAGTTCTTC.

This chain connects TRBV5-1 to TRBJ2-7, with 8 bases identical to TRBD1. The CDR3 is made up of 15 amino acids. Losses at the gene ends were 5 bases for V and 5 bases for J; bases not matched to a gene: 12. Germline V gives CDR1 SGHRS, CDR2 YFSETQ. The CDR3 DNA follows: TGCGCCAGCAGGGAGTTGGGCAGGGGGCGGGACGAGCAGTACTTC. Residues: CASRELGRGRDEQYF.

The rearrangement joins TRBV19 to TRBJ1-5; weak D call: TRBD1 (6 bases). From germline, CDR1 is LNHDA and CDR2 SQIVND (reference sequence). The V end lost 2 bases, the J end lost 3 bases, and 11 bases lay between the germline ends. The CDR3 has 15 residues. In nucleotides, the CDR3 is TGTGCCAGTAGTATAATTAGGGGGGACAATCAGCCCCAGCATTTT. Translating gives CASSIIRGDNQPQHF.

V and J are TRBV6-5 and TRBJ2-1; no clear D gene. CDR3 length equals 13 residues. CDR1 and CDR2 from the germline V gene are MNHEY and SVGAGI. Trimming cost V 0 bases and J 8 bases, with 8 bases left between them. CDR3 DNA sequence: TGTGCCAGCAGTTACTCGTTGGGTGATGAGCAGTTCTTC. Amino acid sequence: CASSYSLGDEQFF.

The chain employs TRBV4-1 and TRBJ1-2; the D is unclear. The V and J ends lost 4 bases and 3 bases respectively, with 15 bases between them. CDR1 is MGHRA, CDR2 YSYEKL, per germline. The CDR3 is made up of 15 amino acids. The CDR3 region has the DNA TGCGCCAGCAGCCCGAGACTAGTCTTGGACTATGGCTACACCTTC. It yields the protein CASSPRLVLDYGYTF.

The chain links TRBV28 to TRBJ2-7; 9 bases are a match to TRBD1. From germline, CDR1 is MDHEN and CDR2 SYDVKM. V lost 3 bases and J lost 2; bases outside the gene matches: 2. This CDR3 region has 14 residues. The CDR3 spells CASSFGTGPYEQYF. As DNA, the CDR3 is TGTGCCAGCAGTTTTGGGACAGGGCCCTACGAGCAGTACTTC.

The genes are TRBV4-3 and TRBJ1-4; the D is unclear. V was clipped by 4 bases and J by 5 bases, with 14 bases between them. The CDR3 spans 15 residues. Germline CDR1 is LGHNA and CDR2 is YSLEER. The CDR3 sequence: CASSLLLQENEKLFF. CDR3 bases: TGCGCCAGCAGCCTCCTTTTGCAGGAAAATGAAAAACTGTTTTTT.

The V call is TRBV5-6, the J call TRBJ2-7, with D tentatively TRBD1 or TRBD2 (5 bases each). This CDR3 is built from 14 residues. Germline CDR1 reads SGHDT; CDR2 reads YYEEEE. V lost 4 bases, J lost 5 bases, and 16 bases lay in between. The CDR3 is CASSGKRGWHEQYF. CDR3 nucleotide sequence: TGTGCCAGCAGCGGAAAGAGGGGTTGGCACGAGCAGTACTTC.

The chain combines TRBV5-4 with TRBJ2-6; D is ambiguous. The CDR3 is made up of 14 amino acids. CDR1 and CDR2 from the germline V gene are SGHNT and YYREEE (reference sequence). V was cut by 4 bases and J by 2 bases, with 7 bases left in between. The CDR3 nucleotides are TGTGCCAGCAGCCCTAGGACTGGGGCCAACGTCCTGACTTTC. Translated, it gives CASSPRTGANVLTF.

The chain couples TRBV28 to TRBJ2-5, with D perhaps matching TRBD1 or TRBD2 (5 bases each). The germline gives CDR1 MDHEN, CDR2 SYDVKM. V was clipped by 4 bases and J by 5 bases, with 11 bases between them. The CDR3 has 13 residues. The CDR3 DNA follows: TGTGCCAGCAGTTCAGGGCCGGGGGAGACCCAGTACTTC. Its protein product is CASSSGPGETQYF. Supplemented by reference TRBV28 and TRBJ2-5, the full variable domain reads DVKVTQSSRYLVKRTGEKVFLECVQDMDHENMFWYRQDPGLGLRLIYFSYDVKMKEKGDIPEGYSVSREKKERFSLILESASTNQTSMYLCASSSGPGETQYFGPGTRLLVL.

This rearrangement joins TRBV6-5 to TRBJ2-7; no clear D gene. The CDR3 length is 14 residues. Germline lookup yields CDR1 MNHEY and CDR2 SVGAGI. Trimming pared 5 bases from V and 2 bases from J, leaving 13 bases between. CDR3 loop: CASSIYSPTYEQYF. Written as DNA, the CDR3 is TGTGCCAGCAGTATTTATAGCCCCACCTACGAGCAGTACTTC.

This chain connects TRBV7-2 to TRBJ1-2, with D unresolved. Trimming took 3 bases from V and 4 from J, leaving 3 bases between them. CDR1 SGHTA and CDR2 FQGNSA come from the germline V gene. This CDR3 region has 11 residues. The CDR3 loop reads CASSFSYGYTF. The CDR3 coding sequence is TGTGCCAGCAGCTTTAGCTATGGCTACACCTTC.

The chain has TRBV4-2 and TRBJ1-4; D is unresolved. With 0 bases removed from V and 4 bases from J, the gap between germline ends came to 12 bases. The CDR3 has 16 amino acids. Germline V CDR1 and CDR2: LGHNA, YNFKEQ. CDR3 nucleotides: TGTGCCAGCAGCCAAGATGGGTGGGGAGTTAATGAAAAACTGTTTTTT. Translation gives CASSQDGWGVNEKLFF.

The genes are TRBV27 and TRBJ2-3, with 9 bases aligning to TRBD2. Germline V gene sequence: CDR1 MNHEY, CDR2 SMNVEV (reference sequence). The ends lost 0 bases at V and 11 bases at J; junction bases unmatched: 6. CDR3 size: 14 residues. CDR3 nucleotide sequence: TGTGCCAGCAGTTTATCTAGCGGGAGTCGCCGGCAGTATTTT. Translating gives CASSLSSGSRRQYF.